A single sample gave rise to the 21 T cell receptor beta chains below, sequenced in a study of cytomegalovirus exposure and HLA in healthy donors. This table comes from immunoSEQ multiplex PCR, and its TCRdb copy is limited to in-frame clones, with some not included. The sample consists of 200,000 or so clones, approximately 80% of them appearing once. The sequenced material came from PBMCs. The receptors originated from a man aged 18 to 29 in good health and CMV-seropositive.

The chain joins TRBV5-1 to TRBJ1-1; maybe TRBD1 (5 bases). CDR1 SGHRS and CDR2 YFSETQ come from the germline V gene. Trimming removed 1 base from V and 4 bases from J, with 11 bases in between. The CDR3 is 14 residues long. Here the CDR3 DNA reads TGCGCCAGCAGCTTGTCCGGGGGGAGCACTGAAGCTTTCTTT. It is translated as CASSLSGGSTEAFF.

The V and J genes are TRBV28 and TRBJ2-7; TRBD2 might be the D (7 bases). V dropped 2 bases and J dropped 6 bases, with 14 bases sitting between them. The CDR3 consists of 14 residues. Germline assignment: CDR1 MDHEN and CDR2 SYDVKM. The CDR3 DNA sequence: TGTGCCAGCAGTTTAACAGGGAGGGGGAGCGAGCAGTACTTC. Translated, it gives CASSLTGRGSEQYF.

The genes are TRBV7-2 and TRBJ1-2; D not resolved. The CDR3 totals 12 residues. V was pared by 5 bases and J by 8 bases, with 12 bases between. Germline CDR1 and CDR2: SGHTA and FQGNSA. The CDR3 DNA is TGTGCCAGCAGCCTTTTCCCCTTGGGCTACACCTTC. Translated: CASSLFPLGYTF. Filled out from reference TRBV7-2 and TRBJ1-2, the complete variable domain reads GAGVSQSPSNKVTEKGKDVELRCDPISGHTALYWYRQSLGQGLEFLIYFQGNSAPDKSGLPSDRFSAERTGGSVSTLTIQRTQQEDSAVYLCASSLFPLGYTFGSGTRLTVV.

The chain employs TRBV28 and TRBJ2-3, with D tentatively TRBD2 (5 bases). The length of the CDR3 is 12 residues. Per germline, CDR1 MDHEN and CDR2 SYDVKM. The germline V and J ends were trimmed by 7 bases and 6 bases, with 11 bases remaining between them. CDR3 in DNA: TGTGCCAGCAACTCTAGGAGGGATACGCAGTATTTT. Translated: CASNSRRDTQYF. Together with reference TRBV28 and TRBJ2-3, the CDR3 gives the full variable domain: DVKVTQSSRYLVKRTGEKVFLECVQDMDHENMFWYRQDPGLGLRLIYFSYDVKMKEKGDIPEGYSVSREKKERFSLILESASTNQTSMYLCASNSRRDTQYFGPGTRLTVL.

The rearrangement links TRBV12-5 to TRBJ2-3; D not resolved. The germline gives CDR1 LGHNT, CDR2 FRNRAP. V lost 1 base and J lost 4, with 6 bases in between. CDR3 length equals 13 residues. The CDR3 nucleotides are TGTGCTAGTGGTTTGGCAGTCCCAGATACGCAGTATTTT. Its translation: CASGLAVPDTQYF. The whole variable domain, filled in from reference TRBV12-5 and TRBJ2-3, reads DARVTQTPRHKVTEMGQEVTMRCQPILGHNTVFWYRQTMMQGLELLAYFRNRAPLDDSGMPKDRFSAEMPDATLATLKIQPSEPRDSAVYFCASGLAVPDTQYFGPGTRLTVL.

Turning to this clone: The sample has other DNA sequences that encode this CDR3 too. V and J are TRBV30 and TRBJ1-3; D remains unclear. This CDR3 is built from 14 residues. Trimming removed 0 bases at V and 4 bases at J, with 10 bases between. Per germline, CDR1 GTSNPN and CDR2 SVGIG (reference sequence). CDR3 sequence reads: CAWSVLKSGNTIYF. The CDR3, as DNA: TGTGCCTGGAGTGTACTGAAATCAGGAAACACCATATATTTT.

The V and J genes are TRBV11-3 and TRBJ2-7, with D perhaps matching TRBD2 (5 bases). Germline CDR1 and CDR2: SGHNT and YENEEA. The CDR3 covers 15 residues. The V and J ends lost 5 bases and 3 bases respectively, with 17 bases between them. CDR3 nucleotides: TGTGCCAGCAGCCCTTCTGCCCGACGGGACTACGAGCAGTACTTC. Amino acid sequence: CASSPSARRDYEQYF.

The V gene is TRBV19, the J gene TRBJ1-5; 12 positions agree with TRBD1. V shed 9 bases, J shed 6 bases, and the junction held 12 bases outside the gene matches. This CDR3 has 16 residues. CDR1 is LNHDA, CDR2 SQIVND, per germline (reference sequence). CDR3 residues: CARRSRDRGQGQPQHF. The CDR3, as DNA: TGTGCCAGACGATCCCGGGACAGGGGGCAAGGTCAGCCCCAGCATTTT.

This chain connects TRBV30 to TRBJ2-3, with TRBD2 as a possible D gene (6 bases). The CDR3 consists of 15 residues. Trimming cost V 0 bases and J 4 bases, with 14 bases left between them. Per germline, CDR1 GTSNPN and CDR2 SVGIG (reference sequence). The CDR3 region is CAWSVGTSGADTQYF. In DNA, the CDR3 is TGTGCCTGGAGTGTAGGGACGTCGGGGGCAGATACGCAGTATTTT.

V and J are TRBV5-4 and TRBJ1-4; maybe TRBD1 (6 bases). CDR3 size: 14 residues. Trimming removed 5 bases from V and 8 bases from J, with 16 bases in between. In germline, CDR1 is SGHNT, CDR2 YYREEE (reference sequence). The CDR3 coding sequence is TGTGCCAGCAGGAACGACAGGTTTGGAGAAAAACTGTTTTTT. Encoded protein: CASRNDRFGEKLFF.

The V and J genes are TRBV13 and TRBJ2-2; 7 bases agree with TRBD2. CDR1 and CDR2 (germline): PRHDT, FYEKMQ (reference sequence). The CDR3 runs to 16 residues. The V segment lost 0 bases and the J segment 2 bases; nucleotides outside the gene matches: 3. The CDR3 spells CASSLGTSSNTGELFF. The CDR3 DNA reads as TGTGCCAGCAGCTTAGGGACTAGCAGTAACACCGGGGAGCTGTTTTTT.

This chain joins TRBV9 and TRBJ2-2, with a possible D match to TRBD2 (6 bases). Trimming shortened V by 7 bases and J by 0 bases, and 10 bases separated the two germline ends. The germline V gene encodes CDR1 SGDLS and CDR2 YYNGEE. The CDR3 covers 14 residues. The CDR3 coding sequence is TGTGCCAGCCGGGGGATGACGAACACCGGGGAGCTGTTTTTT. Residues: CASRGMTNTGELFF.

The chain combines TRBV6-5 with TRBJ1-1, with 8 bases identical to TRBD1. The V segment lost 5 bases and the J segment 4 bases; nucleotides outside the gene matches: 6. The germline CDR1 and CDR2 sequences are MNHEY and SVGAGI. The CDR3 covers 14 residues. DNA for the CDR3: TGTGCCAGCAGTCCTCGCACAGGGGGCACTGAAGCTTTCTTT. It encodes CASSPRTGGTEAFF.

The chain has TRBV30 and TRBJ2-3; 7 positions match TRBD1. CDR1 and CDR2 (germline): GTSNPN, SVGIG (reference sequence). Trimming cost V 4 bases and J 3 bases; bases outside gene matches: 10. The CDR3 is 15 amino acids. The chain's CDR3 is CAWKRIGGTTDTQYF. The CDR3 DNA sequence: TGTGCCTGGAAAAGGATAGGGGGCACGACAGATACGCAGTATTTT.

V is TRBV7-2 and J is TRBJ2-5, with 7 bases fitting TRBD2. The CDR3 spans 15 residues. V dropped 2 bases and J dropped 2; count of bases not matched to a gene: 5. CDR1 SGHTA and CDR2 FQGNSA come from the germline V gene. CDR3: CASSLNLAVQETQYF. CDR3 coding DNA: TGTGCCAGCAGCTTAAATCTAGCGGTACAAGAGACCCAGTACTTC.

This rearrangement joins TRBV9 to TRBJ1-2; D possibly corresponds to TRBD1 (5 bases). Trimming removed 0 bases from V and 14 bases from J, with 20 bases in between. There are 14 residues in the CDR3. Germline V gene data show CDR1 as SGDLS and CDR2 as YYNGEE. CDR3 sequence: CASSVEAGPDPTTF. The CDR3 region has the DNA TGTGCCAGCAGCGTAGAGGCGGGGCCCGACCCTACGACCTTC. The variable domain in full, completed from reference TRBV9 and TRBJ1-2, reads DSGVTQTPKHLITATGQRVTLRCSPRSGDLSVYWYQQSLDQGLQFLIQYYNGEERAKGNILERFSAQQFPDLHSELNLSSLELGDSALYFCASSVEAGPDPTTFGSGTRLTVV.

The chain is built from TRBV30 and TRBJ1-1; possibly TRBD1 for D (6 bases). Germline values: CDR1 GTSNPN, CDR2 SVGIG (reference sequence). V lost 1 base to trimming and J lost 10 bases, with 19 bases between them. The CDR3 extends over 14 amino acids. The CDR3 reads CAWSDASRTGPAFF. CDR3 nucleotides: TGTGCCTGGAGTGATGCCTCCCGAACAGGGCCAGCTTTCTTT.

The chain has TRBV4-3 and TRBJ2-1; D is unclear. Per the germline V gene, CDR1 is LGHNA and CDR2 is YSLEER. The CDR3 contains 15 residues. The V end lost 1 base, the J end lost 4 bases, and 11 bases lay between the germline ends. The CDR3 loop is CASSQAKSPYNEQFF. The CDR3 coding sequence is TGCGCCAGCAGCCAAGCTAAAAGCCCTTACAATGAGCAGTTCTTC.

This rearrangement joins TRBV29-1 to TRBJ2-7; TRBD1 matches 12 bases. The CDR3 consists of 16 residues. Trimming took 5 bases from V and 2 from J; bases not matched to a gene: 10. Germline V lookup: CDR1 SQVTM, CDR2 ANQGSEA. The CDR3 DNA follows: TGCAGCGTTTACCCGGGACAGGGGGCCCAGGCCTACGAGCAGTACTTC. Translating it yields CSVYPGQGAQAYEQYF.

The CDR3 nucleotides are TGCGCCAGTCGAGCTCCGGACACAGGGAACACTGAAGCTTTCTTT. Amino acid sequence: CASRAPDTGNTEAFF. V is TRBV5-1 and J is TRBJ1-1; D may be TRBD1 (5 bases). The CDR3 extends over 15 amino acids. V lost 8 bases and J 1 base, leaving 18 bases between the germline ends. Germline CDR1 SGHRS, CDR2 YFSETQ.

The DNA for the CDR3 is TGTGCCAGCAGTCCGGACAGGGGCCTGGGTGGCTACACCTTC. Its translation is CASSPDRGLGGYTF. The V and J genes are TRBV28 and TRBJ1-2; 9 positions agree with TRBD1. Per germline, CDR1 MDHEN and CDR2 SYDVKM. This CDR3 spans 14 amino acids. V trimming: 5 bases; J trimming: 7 bases; junction bases outside the gene matches: 8.